Below, one T cell receptor beta chain is given with its context. These data belong to a study of shared clonotypes between healthy human individuals. Deep was the level used in running the assay. Authors' data handling: Junction-only sequences without quality scores were provided by ImmunoSEQ, so filtering was different. Sequencing was performed with immunoSEQ multiplex PCR; in TCRdb, only in-frame clones are kept and a portion is missing. V, J and clone size derive from that table, while D and trimming were established from the DNA sequence. The sample lists 600,000 or so clones, about 98% seen once, with 0.3% in the top ten. Naive CD8 cells, CD45RO-negative and positively selected for CCR7, excluded terminally differentiated effector memory CD45RA+ cells. Per germline, CDR1 MNHNS and CDR2 SASEGT. The germline V and J ends were trimmed by 0 bases and 7 bases, with 7 bases remaining between them. This CDR3 is built from 13 residues.

Material: naive CD8+ T cells sorted from blood. The chain links TRBV6-1 to TRBJ1-5; D is ambiguous. The TCR comes from a young man in good health. The CDR3 coding sequence is TGTGCCAGCAGTGAAGCGCTTCGGCAGCCCCAGCATTTT. This sequence encodes CASSEALRQPQHF.